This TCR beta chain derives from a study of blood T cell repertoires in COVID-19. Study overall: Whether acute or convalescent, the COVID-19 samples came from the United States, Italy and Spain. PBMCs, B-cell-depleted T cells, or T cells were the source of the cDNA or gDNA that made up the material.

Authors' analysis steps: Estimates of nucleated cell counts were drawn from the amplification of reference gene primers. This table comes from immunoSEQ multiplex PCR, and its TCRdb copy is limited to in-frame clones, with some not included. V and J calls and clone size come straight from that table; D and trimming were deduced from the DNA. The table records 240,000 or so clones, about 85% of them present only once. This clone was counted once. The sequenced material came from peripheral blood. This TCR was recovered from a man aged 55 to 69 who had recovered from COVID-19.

The CDR3 DNA reads TGCGCCAGCAGCCAAGCCATTAGCCCCAGGGGATCCGCAGATACGCAGTATTTT. As protein: CASSQAISPRGSADTQYF. This chain uses TRBV4-1 with TRBJ2-3; D is possibly TRBD1 (6 bases). The germline gives CDR1 MGHRA, CDR2 YSYEKL. This CDR3 comprises 18 residues. V lost 1 base, J lost 4 bases, and 21 bases lay in between.